This T cell receptor beta chain originates from a study of T-cell memory formation after mild COVID-19. Study-wide results and limits: Still unconfirmed is whether the second-wave clones peaking on day 37 recognized SARS-CoV-2. A subset of responding clones appeared in pre-infection memory, suggesting cross-reactive memory joined. Among contracting clones, CD4+ were mainly CM/EM and CD8+ enriched in EMRA.

This clonotype turned up a few times. The antigen is not known. CDR1 is WSHSY and CDR2 is SAAADI in the germline V gene. Deletions cut 0 bases from V and 2 bases from J, with 13 bases between. CDR3 length equals 16 residues. One entry per CDR3 protein results from TCRdb running MiXCR on the 5' RACE reads. Of fewer than 300,000 distinct CDR3 sequences detected, over 15% appear once; the ten largest clones hold roughly a fifth. Sequencing was done on a sample of PBMCs or a T cell subset sorted from them (not recorded which). The chain recombines TRBV10-2 with TRBJ1-2, with D uncertain. The TCR sequence derives from a man aged 18 to 29 who had mild COVID-19 (a few samples of this study predate the infection). Cell type and time point are not known. The CDR3 coding sequence is TGCGCCAGCAGTGAGTCTAGCGCCAGGCCGAACTATGGCTACACCTTC. Its translation: CASSESSARPNYGYTF.